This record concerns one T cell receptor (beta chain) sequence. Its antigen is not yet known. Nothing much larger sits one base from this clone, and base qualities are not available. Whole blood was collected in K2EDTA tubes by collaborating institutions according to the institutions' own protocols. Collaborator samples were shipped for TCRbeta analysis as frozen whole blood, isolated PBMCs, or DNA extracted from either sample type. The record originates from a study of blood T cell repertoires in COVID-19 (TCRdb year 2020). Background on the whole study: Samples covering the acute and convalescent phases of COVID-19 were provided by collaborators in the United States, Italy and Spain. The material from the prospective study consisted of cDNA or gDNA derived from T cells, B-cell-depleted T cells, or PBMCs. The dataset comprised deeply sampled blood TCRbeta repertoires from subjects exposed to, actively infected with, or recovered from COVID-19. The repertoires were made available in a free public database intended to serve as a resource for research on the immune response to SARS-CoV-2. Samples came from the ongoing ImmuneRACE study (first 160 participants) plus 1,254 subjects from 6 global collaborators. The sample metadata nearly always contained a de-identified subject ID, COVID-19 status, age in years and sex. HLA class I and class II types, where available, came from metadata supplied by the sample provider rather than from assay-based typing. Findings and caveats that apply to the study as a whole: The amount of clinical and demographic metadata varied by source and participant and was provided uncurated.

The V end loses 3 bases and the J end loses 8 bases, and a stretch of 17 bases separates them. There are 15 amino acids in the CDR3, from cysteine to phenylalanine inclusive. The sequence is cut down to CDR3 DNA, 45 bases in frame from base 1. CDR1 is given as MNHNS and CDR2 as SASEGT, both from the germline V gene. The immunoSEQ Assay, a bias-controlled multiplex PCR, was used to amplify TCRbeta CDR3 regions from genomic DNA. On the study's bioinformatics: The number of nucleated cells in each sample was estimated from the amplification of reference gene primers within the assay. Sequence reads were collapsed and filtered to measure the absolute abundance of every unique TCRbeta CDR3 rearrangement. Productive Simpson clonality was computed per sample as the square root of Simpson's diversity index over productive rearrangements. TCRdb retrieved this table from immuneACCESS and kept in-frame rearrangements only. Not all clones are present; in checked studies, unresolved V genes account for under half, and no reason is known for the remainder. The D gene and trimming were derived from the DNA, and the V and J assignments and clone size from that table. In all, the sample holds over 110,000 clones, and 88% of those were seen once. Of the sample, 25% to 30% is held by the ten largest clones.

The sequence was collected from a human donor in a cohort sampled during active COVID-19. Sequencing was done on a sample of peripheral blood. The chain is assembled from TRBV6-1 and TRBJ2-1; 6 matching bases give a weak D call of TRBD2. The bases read TGTGCCAGCAGTGAGAGTGGGGGGAGAGGCGATGAGCAGTTCTTC. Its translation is CASSESGGRGDEQFF.